One sample yielded the 19 T cell receptor beta chains listed below, sequenced in a study of cytomegalovirus exposure and HLA in healthy donors. Primers: 60 Vbeta forward and 13 Jbeta reverse. Only in-frame clones appear in the TCRdb table, and some are missing; sequencing was by immunoSEQ multiplex PCR. Altogether just over 200,000 clones are present, around 80% being singletons, with the ten largest covering 1.7%. Sequenced input: PBMCs. Receptor source: a man aged 50 or older in good health and CMV-seronegative.

V gene TRBV27 combines with J gene TRBJ2-1; TRBD2 matches at 9 bases. The CDR3 has 15 amino acids. J gave up 9 bases and V 3 bases, and 9 bases lay outside the gene matches. Germline assignment: CDR1 MNHEY and CDR2 SMNVEV (reference sequence). CDR3 protein: CASSLISGSDGEQFF. CDR3 in DNA: TGTGCCAGCAGTTTGATTAGCGGGAGTGACGGTGAGCAGTTCTTC.

CDR3 sequence: CASSSTGIFSYEQYF. The CDR3 DNA is TGTGCCAGCAGCTCTACAGGGATCTTCTCCTACGAGCAGTACTTC. This chain connects TRBV5-6 to TRBJ2-5, with a tentative D call TRBD1 (6 bases). The tail of the sequence fits TRBJ2-7 better, so the J call may be wrong. Germline V gives CDR1 SGHDT, CDR2 YYEEEE. This CDR3 is 15 amino acids long.

Written as DNA, the CDR3 is TGCACCAGCAGCCTCGTGAGTCCCCAGCATTTT. Amino acids: CTSSLVSPQHF. The V and J genes are TRBV1 and TRBJ1-5. TRBV1 is recorded as a pseudogene. The CDR3 totals 11 residues.

The chain uses TRBV28 and TRBJ2-2, with 12 bases fitting TRBD2. Germline V gene lookup returns CDR1 MDHEN and CDR2 SYDVKM. V trimming: 3 bases; J trimming: 4 bases; junction bases outside the gene matches: 6. The CDR3 runs to 17 residues. In DNA form, the CDR3 reads TGTGCCAGCAGTTTGCCTAGCGGGAGGGCCTCCACCGGGGAGCTGTTTTTT. Translating it yields CASSLPSGRASTGELFF.

In this sample, this clone turned up once. The chain links TRBV9 to TRBJ2-7; the match to TRBD2 covers 10 bases. J gave up 3 bases and V 7 bases, and 1 base lay outside the gene matches. Germline CDR1 and CDR2: SGDLS and YYNGEE. The CDR3 contains 12 residues. The CDR3, as DNA: TGTGCCAGCGGGACTAGCGACTACGAGCAGTACTTC. Its protein is CASGTSDYEQYF. Filled out from reference TRBV9 and TRBJ2-7, the complete variable domain reads DSGVTQTPKHLITATGQRVTLRCSPRSGDLSVYWYQQSLDQGLQFLIQYYNGEERAKGNILERFSAQQFPDLHSELNLSSLELGDSALYFCASGTSDYEQYFGPGTRLTVT.

CDR3 residues: CASSFLPGQGATLNEKLFF. The CDR3 region has the DNA TGCGCCAGCAGCTTCCTCCCGGGACAGGGGGCGACCCTTAATGAAAAACTGTTTTTT. V and J are TRBV5-1 and TRBJ1-4; TRBD1 agrees at 12 bases. With V trimmed by 2 bases and J by 4 bases, 12 bases remained unmatched. Germline assignment: CDR1 SGHRS and CDR2 YFSETQ. The CDR3 is 19 amino acids. The entire variable domain, with the rest obtained from reference TRBV5-1 and TRBJ1-4, is as follows: KAGVTQTPRYLIKTRGQQVTLSCSPISGHRSVSWYQQTPGQGLQFLFEYFSETQRNKGNFPGRFSGRQFSNSRSEMNVSTLELGDSALYLCASSFLPGQGATLNEKLFFGSGTQLSVL.

J is TRBJ2-7 and V is TRBV10-3, with 8 nucleotides matching TRBD1. In germline, CDR1 is ENHRY, CDR2 SYGVKD. The CDR3 length is 14 residues. The junction had 8 bases not matched to a gene; V was cut back by 6 bases and J by 4 bases. The CDR3: CAIRPDRDIYEQYF. The CDR3 nucleotides read TGTGCCATCAGGCCGGACAGGGATATTTACGAGCAGTACTTC.

This clone was recorded once. The chain recombines TRBV11-2 with TRBJ1-2; weak D call: TRBD1 (5 bases). The CDR3 runs to 16 residues. V was shortened by 0 bases and J by 0 bases, with 11 bases between the two germline ends. Germline values: CDR1 SGHAT, CDR2 FQNNGV. CDR3 in amino acids: CASSLELRGPNYGYTF. In nucleotides, the CDR3 is TGTGCCAGCAGCTTAGAGCTTAGGGGTCCTAACTATGGCTACACCTTC.

The chain joins TRBV5-4 to TRBJ2-7; tentatively, D is TRBD1 (5 bases). Per the germline V gene, CDR1 is SGHNT and CDR2 is YYREEE (reference sequence). This CDR3 comprises 14 residues. Deletions cut 4 bases from V and 3 bases from J, with 14 bases between. The CDR3 sequence is CASSRDSWLYEQYF. Here the CDR3 DNA reads TGTGCCAGCAGCCGTGACAGTTGGCTCTACGAGCAGTACTTC.

The chain has TRBV14 and TRBJ1-4; D is unclear. The V end was cut by 1 base, the J end by 1 base, with 7 bases between. Looked up from germline, CDR1 is SGHDN and CDR2 is FVKESK. This CDR3 contains 15 residues. CDR3 DNA sequence: TGTGCCAGCAGCCAAGTGGGAGGAACTAATGAAAAACTGTTTTTT. Residues: CASSQVGGTNEKLFF.

This clone occurred a few times. The chain links TRBV28 to TRBJ1-2; 8 nucleotides match TRBD1. This CDR3 region has 15 residues. CDR1 is MDHEN, CDR2 SYDVKM, per germline. The ends lost 1 base at V and 4 bases at J; junction bases unmatched: 5. This chain's CDR3 is CASSLSGGAGYGYTF. CDR3 DNA: TGTGCCAGCAGTTTATCAGGGGGCGCCGGCTATGGCTACACCTTC.

This clone was picked up one time. The gene calls are TRBV28 and TRBJ1-2, with D uncertain. Germline loops: CDR1 MDHEN, CDR2 SYDVKM. V was trimmed by 7 bases and J by 5 bases, leaving 11 bases between them. The CDR3 is 12 amino acids. The CDR3 region is CASMEPLYGYTF. The CDR3 DNA sequence: TGTGCCAGCATGGAGCCACTGTATGGCTACACCTTC.

The J gene is TRBJ2-5, the V gene TRBV5-1, with 7 bases that match TRBD2. CDR3 size: 15 residues. Germline CDR1 reads SGHRS; CDR2 reads YFSETQ. J was trimmed by 0 bases and V by 0 bases; bases with no gene match: 2. CDR3 sequence reads: CASSLALADQETQYF. For the CDR3, the DNA is TGCGCCAGCAGCTTGGCCCTAGCGGACCAAGAGACCCAGTACTTC.

The rearrangement links TRBV27 to TRBJ2-7; a possible D gene is TRBD2 (6 bases). The V and J ends lost 0 bases and 2 bases respectively, with 14 bases between them. This CDR3 is 16 amino acids long. Germline V lookup: CDR1 MNHEY, CDR2 SMNVEV (reference sequence). In DNA form, the CDR3 reads TGTGCCAGCAGTTTATCGAAGATACTAGCCCCCTACGAGCAGTACTTC. It translates to CASSLSKILAPYEQYF.

J is TRBJ2-5 and V is TRBV28; no clear D. This CDR3 is built from 14 residues. The V gene's germline CDR1 is MDHEN and CDR2 SYDVKM. Trimming removed 5 bases at V and 5 bases at J, with 15 bases between. This CDR3 reads CASSPSPLTETQYF. CDR3 coding DNA: TGTGCCAGCAGTCCCTCCCCTCTAACGGAGACCCAGTACTTC.

In this sample, this clone turned up once. This chain joins TRBV5-1 and TRBJ2-7; 7 bases match TRBD1. From germline, CDR1 is SGHRS and CDR2 YFSETQ. The J segment lost 2 bases and the V segment lost 4 bases, leaving 6 bases of the junction unmatched. This CDR3 is built from 14 residues. The DNA for the CDR3 is TGCGCCAGCAGCGTACAGGGGTTTACCTACGAGCAGTACTTC. This gives the protein CASSVQGFTYEQYF.

The chain is built from TRBV27 and TRBJ2-3, with a weak D call TRBD1 (6 bases). Between the trimmed V and J ends, which lost 0 bases and 5 bases, there was a span of 9 bases. This CDR3 comprises 14 residues. The germline V gene encodes CDR1 MNHEY and CDR2 SMNVEV (reference sequence). CDR3 in DNA: TGTGCCAGCAGTTTATCGGACAGTGAAGATACGCAGTATTTT. It specifies CASSLSDSEDTQYF.

Remarks on this clone: Other DNA sequences within the sample encode an identical CDR3. The rearrangement uses TRBV29-1 and TRBJ1-1, with no clear D. V lost 4 bases and J 4 bases, leaving 7 bases between the germline ends. The germline CDR1 and CDR2 sequences are SQVTM and ANQGSEA. There are 11 residues in the CDR3. CDR3 DNA sequence: TGCAGCGTTGCGCGGGGCACTGAAGCTTTCTTT. As protein: CSVARGTEAFF.

A few counts support this clone. The rearrangement joins TRBV9 to TRBJ1-1; D uncertain. Germline CDR1 reads SGDLS; CDR2 reads YYNGEE. The CDR3 runs 14 residues. With 3 bases removed from V and 1 base from J, the gap between germline ends came to 10 bases. CDR3 in DNA: TGTGCCAGCAGCGGCAGACGGGGGAACACTGAAGCTTTCTTT. Its protein product is CASSGRRGNTEAFF.